This T cell receptor beta chain was observed in a study of CD8+CD57+ T cells in acquired aplastic anemia listed by TCRdb under 2018. A note on the overall study: A mean of approximately 3 ug of DNA, ranging from about 0.17 to 30 ug, was extracted from sorted CD4+ and CD8+ cells. A CD8+CD57+ expansion meant a frequency higher than the mean frequency seen in healthy subjects.

The trim is 5 bases for V and 5 bases for J, with a gap of 7 bases between the germline ends. Including cysteine and phenylalanine, the CDR3 has 12 amino acids. Here the CDR3 DNA is all that survives: 36 bases in frame from base 1. CDR1 and CDR2, looked up from the germline V gene (reference sequence), are LGHDT and YNNKEL. Patients chosen for sequencing had shown expansion of CD8+CD57+ cells by flow cytometry. Every patient had severe acquired aplastic anemia, diagnosed using the International Study of Aplastic Anemia and Agranulocytosis and Camitta criteria. At the time blood was sampled, none of the patients had received any therapy. TCR repertoires of sorted CD4+ and CD8+ blood T cells from severe aplastic anemia patients and healthy subjects were deep-sequenced in the study. Patients were enrolled under clinicaltrials.gov protocols 00001620, 01623167, 00001397, 00071045, 00081523 and 00961064 in the USA. Ficoll-Paque density gradient centrifugation was used to isolate peripheral blood mononuclear cells. Before DNA extraction, CD4+ and CD8+ T cells were sorted with FACS or magnetic beads.

Points the paper makes about the study in general: Patients and healthy controls showed no significant difference in CD8+ Simpson's diversity (P=0.060). Twenty-nine CD8+ CDR3 sequences were found to be shared between patients and controls, but these sequences appeared to be highly expressed in patients and within the immunodominant clones of the patients.

Concerning this clonotype: Its antigen is still unknown. Base qualities were left out, and no much larger clone turns up one base away.

Profiling of TCR beta VDJ combinations and CDR3 sequences used genomic DNA as the template. An Illumina HiSeq 2000 was the platform used for TCR repertoire sequencing. The authors' analysis ran thus. TRBV/TRBJ rearrangement plots, CDR3 size and DJ length profiles, and Simpson's diversity index were used to evaluate the repertoires. The most abundant DNA sequence in the deep sequencing data was taken as the immunodominant clone. CDR3 amino acid sequences were screened for sharing across subjects and compared with published repertoires and the VDJdb database. In TCRdb, the public reads were trimmed at Q25 with fastp and aligned with MiXCR, with productive beta chains retained. Each entry is one CDR3 protein sequence, shown with its most common DNA and genes. It is TCRdb's table, rather than the study itself, that gives the V and J calls and clone size. The sample table records about 200,000 distinct CDR3 sequences; 40% to 60% of these occur just once. The leading ten clones occupy about 20% of the sample.

Sequences were obtained from sorted CD4+, CD8+, or CD8+CD57+ T cells (not recorded which) from PBMCs. The rearrangement joined TRBV3-1 to TRBJ1-5; the D gene identity is not certain. The TCR originated in a human donor with aplastic anemia. The nucleotide sequence is TGTGCCAGCAGCTCGCCCTATCAGCCCCAGCATTTT. This sequence encodes CASSSPYQPQHF.